This T cell receptor beta chain was found in a study of regulatory T cells in long-lasting Graves disease. Overall study findings and caveats: The analysis examined peripheral blood only and excluded thyroid tissue. Comparison showed that persistent patients shared more public clonotypes (roughly 2,500) than new patients (966).

This clonotype was counted many times. Its specificity is not known. Germline-derived CDR1 and CDR2 are MDHEN and SYDVKM. V lost 8 bases and J lost 6; bases outside the gene matches: 9. The CDR3 spans 14 residues. Arm-PCR of CDR3 regions and iRepertoire HTBI primers were used to build TCR beta libraries. TCRdb independently ran MiXCR on the multiplex PCR reads; one entry per CDR3 protein. The sample has hundreds of thousands of distinct CDR3 sequences, over 15% seen once. Regarding time point: newly diagnosed GD, antithyroid drugs for less than 3 months. PBMC-extracted RNA yielded the TCR library. These data were likewise used in another study, on T cells in Graves' hyperthyroidism and ophthalmopathy.

The V call is TRBV28, the J call TRBJ1-5; 8 nucleotides match TRBD1. The origin of this receptor is a man aged 35 to 55 with Graves disease. The sequenced sample was peripheral blood mononuclear cells (PBMCs), obtained at new diagnosis, from a patient treated with antithyroid drugs. In DNA form, the CDR3 reads TGTGCCAGCTGCAGCAGGGGGCGCATTCAGCCCCAGCATTTT. Translation gives CASCSRGRIQPQHF.